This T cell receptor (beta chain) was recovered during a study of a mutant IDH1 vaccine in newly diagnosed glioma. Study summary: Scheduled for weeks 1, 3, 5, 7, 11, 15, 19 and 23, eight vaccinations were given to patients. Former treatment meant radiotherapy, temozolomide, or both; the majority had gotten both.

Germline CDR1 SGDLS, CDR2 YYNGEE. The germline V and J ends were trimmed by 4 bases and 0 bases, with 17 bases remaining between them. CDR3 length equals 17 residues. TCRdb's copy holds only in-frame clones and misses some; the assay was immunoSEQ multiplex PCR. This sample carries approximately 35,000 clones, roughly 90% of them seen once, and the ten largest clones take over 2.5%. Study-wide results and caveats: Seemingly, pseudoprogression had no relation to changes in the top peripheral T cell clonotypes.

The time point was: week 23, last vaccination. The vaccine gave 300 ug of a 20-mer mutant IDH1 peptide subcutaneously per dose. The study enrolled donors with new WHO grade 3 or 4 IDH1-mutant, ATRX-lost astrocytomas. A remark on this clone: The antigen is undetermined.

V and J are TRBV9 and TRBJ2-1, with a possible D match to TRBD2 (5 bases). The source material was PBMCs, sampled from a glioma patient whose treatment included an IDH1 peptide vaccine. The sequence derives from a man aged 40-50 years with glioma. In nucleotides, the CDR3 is TGTGCCAGCAGCCCACATTTAGGAACTAGCTCCTACAATGAGCAGTTCTTC. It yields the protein CASSPHLGTSSYNEQFF. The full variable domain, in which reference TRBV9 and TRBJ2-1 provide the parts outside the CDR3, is DSGVTQTPKHLITATGQRVTLRCSPRSGDLSVYWYQQSLDQGLQFLIQYYNGEERAKGNILERFSAQQFPDLHSELNLSSLELGDSALYFCASSPHLGTSSYNEQFFGPGTRLTVL.